This T cell receptor beta chain is from a study of Ad26.COV2.S vaccination and SARS-CoV-2 variants. Study-level findings and limits: Higher spike-specific TCR breadth was found in vaccine recipients than in placebo recipients.

Note on this clone: Antigen: not known.

Clones were read by immunoSEQ multiplex PCR, and TCRdb kept only the in-frame ones, dropping some. The table includes around 370,000 clones, roughly 94% detected once. V was cut by 5 bases and J by 2 bases, with 19 bases left in between. This CDR3 has 17 amino acids. Germline V gene lookup returns CDR1 SNHLY and CDR2 FYNNEI. Material: peripheral blood, obtained after recovery from COVID-19. The receptor comes from a human donor who had recovered from COVID-19. This chain uses TRBV2 with TRBJ1-3; TRBD1 might be the D (5 bases). CDR3 in DNA: TGTGCCAGCAGTCACTACACGGGGGTAAGAGCTGGAAACACCATATATTTT. Its protein product is CASSHYTGVRAGNTIYF. The full variable domain, its missing parts supplied by reference TRBV2 and TRBJ1-3, is EPEVTQTPSHQVTQMGQEVILRCVPISNHLYFYWYRQILGQKVEFLVSFYNNEISEKSEIFDDQFSVERPDGSNFTLKIRSTKLEDSAMYFCASSHYTGVRAGNTIYFGEGSWLTVV.